The text below deals with one T cell receptor (beta chain). Under the authors' procedure: Amplifying reference gene primers gave estimates of nucleated cell counts. TCRdb keeps only in-frame clones here, not all; method: immunoSEQ multiplex PCR. V and J calls and clone size follow that table, whereas D and trimming were derived from the DNA. Of some 200,000 clones in the sample, approximately 80% were seen once. These data belong to a study of blood T cell repertoires in COVID-19. Study in general: Samples came from the United States, Italy and Spain, spanning acute and convalescent COVID-19. T cells, B-cell-depleted T cells, or PBMCs provided the cDNA or gDNA that served as material.

Per the germline V gene, CDR1 is SGHDT and CDR2 is YYEEEE. The CDR3 totals 14 residues. Trimming shortened V by 4 bases and J by 6 bases, and 17 bases separated the two germline ends. The specimen was peripheral blood. The V call is TRBV5-6, the J call TRBJ2-7; unclear D gene. The TCR sequence derives from a human donor in a cohort sampled during active COVID-19. The CDR3 DNA sequence: TGTGCCAGCAGCCAACATGACACGGAATCCGAGCAGTACTTC. Translating gives CASSQHDTESEQYF.